These 27 T cell receptor beta chains originate from one sample sequenced in a study of control samples from healthy donors and cancer patients. The assay was immunoSEQ multiplex PCR, and TCRdb's table has in-frame clones only and misses some. The sample includes 100,000 to 150,000 clones, around 90% seen only once; the top ten take around 2.5%. Input material: blood. These receptors originate from a man younger than 35 in good health.

Here the CDR3 reads CASSLYGTPEAFF. The CDR3 region has the DNA TGTGCCAGCAGTTTATACGGAACTCCCGAAGCTTTCTTT. The rearrangement uses TRBV12-3 or TRBV12-4 and TRBJ1-1; D gene unclear. CDR3 size: 13 residues. V was cut by 2 bases and J by 8 bases, with 12 bases left in between.

This chain uses TRBV6-2 or TRBV6-3 with TRBJ1-1; D may be TRBD1 (5 bases). Germline V gene sequence: CDR1 MNHEY, CDR2 SVGEGT. This CDR3 has 14 residues. Trimming shortened V by 8 bases and J by 0 bases, and 13 bases separated the two germline ends. The CDR3 here is CASGQGRLNTEAFF. The CDR3 DNA follows: TGTGCCAGCGGCCAGGGACGGCTGAACACTGAAGCTTTCTTT.

This chain links TRBV5-4 with TRBJ1-5; D not certain. The V end was cut by 3 bases, the J end by 4 bases, with 8 bases between. Germline CDR1 is SGHNT and CDR2 is YYREEE (reference sequence). This CDR3 is built from 13 residues. CDR3 in amino acids: CASSSGVNQPQHF. DNA of the CDR3: TGTGCCAGCAGCTCCGGGGTAAATCAGCCCCAGCATTTT.

The genes are TRBV2 and TRBJ1-5, with unresolved D. The V gene's germline CDR1 is SNHLY and CDR2 FYNNEI. V lost 6 bases to trimming and J lost 3 bases, with 6 bases between them. The CDR3 has 12 residues. Here the CDR3 DNA reads TGTGCCAGCAGCAGGTACAATCAGCCCCAGCATTTT. Its protein product is CASSRYNQPQHF.

This clone was recorded a few times. The junction departs from germline at one end; a sequencing error may be responsible. The genes are TRBV4-1 and TRBJ1-4; D is uncertain. Per the germline V gene, CDR1 is MGHRA and CDR2 is YSYEKL. The CDR3 contains 12 residues. CDR3 in DNA: TGCGCCAGCAGCCAAGCTAATGGAAAACTGTTTTTT. Amino acids: CASSQANGKLFF.

V usage is TRBV6-5 and J usage is TRBJ1-1, with D perhaps TRBD1 (6 bases). V lost 11 bases, J lost 4 bases, and 14 bases lay in between. Per germline, CDR1 MNHEY and CDR2 SVGAGI. The length of the CDR3 is 12 residues. Written as DNA, the CDR3 is TGTGCCGCCGAACAGGGCGGCACTGAAGCTTTCTTT. Protein product: CAAEQGGTEAFF.

This clone was counted a few times. The V gene is TRBV5-4, the J gene TRBJ2-7; D is possibly TRBD2 (5 bases). The CDR3 contains 14 residues. Trimming pared 4 bases from V and 2 bases from J, leaving 13 bases between. Germline loops: CDR1 SGHNT, CDR2 YYREEE (reference sequence). CDR3 DNA sequence: TGTGCCAGCAGCGGCGAGGGCAGGACCTACGAGCAGTACTTC. Translated: CASSGEGRTYEQYF.

The V call is TRBV30, the J call TRBJ1-1; D gene unclear. V gave up 4 bases and J gave up 6 bases, with 15 bases separating them. CDR3 length: 13 residues. CDR1 and CDR2 from the germline V gene are GTSNPN and SVGIG (reference sequence). The CDR3 region is CAWNSPLVAEAFF. Here the CDR3 DNA reads TGTGCCTGGAATTCACCTCTAGTCGCTGAAGCTTTCTTT.

This clone was detected only once. The rearrangement links TRBV7-2 to TRBJ1-4, with TRBD1 matching over 7 bases. The CDR3 loop spans 15 amino acids. J was trimmed by 4 bases and V by 5 bases; bases with no gene match: 7. Per the germline V gene, CDR1 is SGHTA and CDR2 is FQGNSA. The CDR3 nucleotides are TGTGCCAGCAGCCTCCTCGGGACAGATAATGAAAAACTGTTTTTT. This gives the protein CASSLLGTDNEKLFF.

The V call is TRBV14, the J call TRBJ2-1, with D hard to call. CDR3 length: 12 amino acids. Germline lookup yields CDR1 SGHDN and CDR2 FVKESK. The V and J ends lost 1 base and 6 bases respectively, with 4 bases between them. CDR3 coding DNA: TGTGCCAGCAGCCAAGTTAGCAATGAGCAGTTCTTC. It is translated as CASSQVSNEQFF.

The rearrangement uses TRBV15 and TRBJ2-1, with unresolved D. V was clipped by 3 bases and J by 0 bases, with 9 bases between them. Germline V gene sequence: CDR1 LNHNV, CDR2 YYDKDF (reference sequence). This CDR3 has 15 residues. CDR3 DNA sequence: TGTGCCACCAGCAGCGACTTGAGCTCCTACAATGAGCAGTTCTTC. Protein product: CATSSDLSSYNEQFF.

The V and J genes are TRBV27 and TRBJ2-1; D not certain. The V end was cut by 3 bases, the J end by 4 bases, with 13 bases between. Germline CDR1 and CDR2: MNHEY and SMNVEV (reference sequence). The CDR3 is 15 residues long. CDR3 sequence: CASSFGTDGYNEQFF. CDR3 nucleotide sequence: TGTGCCAGCAGTTTCGGAACCGACGGGTACAATGAGCAGTTCTTC.

The chain is built from TRBV11-2 and TRBJ2-7; D is perhaps TRBD1 (6 bases). With 5 bases removed from V and 3 bases from J, the gap between germline ends came to 11 bases. Germline V lookup: CDR1 SGHAT, CDR2 FQNNGV. The CDR3 sequence is 13 residues long. CDR3 DNA sequence: TGTGCCAGCAGCACAGGGTTCTTCTACGAGCAGTACGTC. Its translation is CASSTGFFYEQYV.

The chain's CDR3 is CASSFVKDTEAFF. The CDR3 bases are TGTGCCAGCAGCTTTGTGAAGGACACTGAAGCTTTCTTT. The V gene is TRBV7-9, the J gene TRBJ1-1; D gene unclear. The germline V gene encodes CDR1 SEHNR and CDR2 FQNEAQ (reference sequence). CDR3 length: 13 residues. Between the trimmed V and J ends, which lost 3 bases and 3 bases, there was a span of 8 bases.

This chain connects TRBV11-2 to TRBJ2-7; TRBD1 might be the D (6 bases). Germline V CDR1 and CDR2: SGHAT, FQNNGV. The CDR3 is made up of 14 amino acids. The V and J ends lost 2 bases and 6 bases respectively, with 14 bases between them. The CDR3 DNA follows: TGTGCCAGCAGCTTACAGGGGATATGGGCCGAGCAGTACTTC. This encodes CASSLQGIWAEQYF.

V usage is TRBV6-2 or TRBV6-3 and J usage is TRBJ2-7; TRBD1 aligns across 9 bases. Germline V lookup: CDR1 MNHEY, CDR2 SVGEGT. The CDR3 is 15 amino acids. The CDR3 loop is CASSRGQGRTLPSNV. The CDR3 DNA sequence: TGTGCCAGCAGCCGGGGACAGGGAAGGACGTTACCCTCGAACGTC.

The chain uses TRBV19 and TRBJ2-1, with D maybe TRBD2 (5 bases). The germline gives CDR1 LNHDA, CDR2 SQIVND (reference sequence). The V end lost 7 bases, the J end lost 6 bases, and 13 bases lay between the germline ends. The CDR3 runs 13 residues. Here the CDR3 reads CASTWGAANEQFF. DNA for the CDR3: TGTGCCAGTACTTGGGGAGCCGCCAATGAGCAGTTCTTC.

The rearrangement links TRBV3-1 (or the pseudogene TRBV3-2) to TRBJ2-2; the D is unclear. In germline, CDR1 is LGHDT, CDR2 YNNKEL (reference sequence). The CDR3 consists of 12 residues. Trimming took 4 bases from V and 7 from J, leaving 7 bases between them. CDR3 in DNA: TGTGCCAGCAGCCGAGAGAACGGGGAGCTGTTTTTT. Translating gives CASSRENGELFF.

This clone was recorded only once. V usage is TRBV5-4 and J usage is TRBJ2-5; no reliable D call. Trimming cost V 4 bases and J 0 bases, with 7 bases left between them. From germline, CDR1 is SGHNT and CDR2 YYREEE (reference sequence). This CDR3 has 13 residues. CDR3 in DNA: TGTGCCAGCAGCCCTCGGGACCAAGAGACCCAGTACTTC. Protein: CASSPRDQETQYF. The full variable domain, rest sourced from reference TRBV5-4 and TRBJ2-5, is ETGVTQSPTHLIKTRGQQVTLRCSSQSGHNTVSWYQQALGQGPQFIFQYYREEENGRGNFPPRFSGLQFPNYSSELNVNALELDDSALYLCASSPRDQETQYFGPGTRLLVL.

The chain joins TRBV6-5 to TRBJ2-7; no clear D gene. From germline, CDR1 is MNHEY and CDR2 SVGAGI. V lost 5 bases to trimming and J lost 0 bases, with 11 bases between them. CDR3 length equals 14 residues. The CDR3 DNA sequence: TGTGCCAGCAGTCCCCCAGACAACTCCTACGAGCAGTACTTC. Translation gives CASSPPDNSYEQYF.

Regarding this clone: Other DNA sequences within the sample encode an identical CDR3. The J gene is TRBJ1-5, the V gene TRBV28, with D tentatively TRBD1 (5 bases). Trimming took 5 bases from V and 1 from J, leaving 9 bases between them. Looked up from germline, CDR1 is MDHEN and CDR2 is SYDVKM. This CDR3 spans 14 amino acids. CDR3 DNA sequence: TGTGCCAGCAGTCCGGGGGGAAGCAATCAGCCCCAGCATTTT. This sequence encodes CASSPGGSNQPQHF.

This clone has only one observation. The rearrangement joins TRBV5-6 to TRBJ2-4; D gene ambiguous. Trimming left V 2 bases short and J 1 base short, with 16 bases between. In germline, CDR1 is SGHDT, CDR2 YYEEEE. CDR3 size: 17 residues. CDR3 region: CASSFLTAPYAKNIQYF. The CDR3 nucleotides are TGTGCCAGCAGCTTTTTGACGGCCCCTTACGCCAAAAACATTCAGTACTTC.

This chain connects TRBV4-3 to TRBJ1-4; no reliable D call. Germline V gene lookup returns CDR1 LGHNA and CDR2 YSLEER. V dropped 0 bases and J dropped 4 bases, with 12 bases sitting between them. This CDR3 has 16 residues. The CDR3 loop is CASSQDAWQVNEKLFF. The CDR3 nucleotides read TGCGCCAGCAGCCAAGATGCTTGGCAGGTTAATGAAAAACTGTTTTTT.

The chain is built from TRBV11-3 and TRBJ2-5, with D uncertain. The CDR3 spans 13 residues. Germline assignment: CDR1 SGHNT and CDR2 YENEEA. Trimming removed 6 bases at V and 0 bases at J, with 8 bases between. CDR3 in DNA: TGTGCCAGCAGTAGCCTGTACCAAGAGACCCAGTACTTC. This translates into CASSSLYQETQYF. The full variable domain, with the rest looked up from reference TRBV11-3 and TRBJ2-5, is EAGVVQSPRYKIIEKKQPVAFWCNPISGHNTLYWYLQNLGQGPELLIRYENEEAVDDSQLPKDRFSAERLKGVDSTLKIQPAELGDSAVYLCASSSLYQETQYFGPGTRLLVL.

Here the CDR3 DNA reads TGTGCCAGCAGCTTGGTACGGGGGGACTATGGCTACACCTTC. This translates into CASSLVRGDYGYTF. The V call is TRBV5-6, the J call TRBJ1-2; D is perhaps TRBD1 (5 bases). This CDR3 has 14 amino acids. Trimming took off 0 bases at V and 3 bases at J, with 9 bases between the two ends. CDR1 SGHDT and CDR2 YYEEEE come from the germline V gene. The full variable domain, in which reference TRBV5-6 and TRBJ1-2 provide the parts outside the CDR3, is DAGVTQSPTHLIKTRGQQVTLRCSPKSGHDTVSWYQQALGQGPQFIFQYYEEEERQRGNFPDRFSGHQFPNYSSELNVNALLLGDSALYLCASSLVRGDYGYTFGSGTRLTVV.

This rearrangement joins TRBV11-2 to TRBJ2-2, with a tentative D call TRBD1 (5 bases). The CDR3 runs 15 residues. V gave up 7 bases and J gave up 8 bases, with 20 bases separating them. CDR1 and CDR2 (germline): SGHAT, FQNNGV. In nucleotides, the CDR3 is TGTGCCAGCACCGTCCCAGGGCGAACACAAGGGGAGCTGTTTTTT. Encoded protein: CASTVPGRTQGELFF.

CDR3 in DNA: TGTGCCAGCAGGGTCGGAGCGGGAGTCTACGAGCAGTACGTC. This codes for CASRVGAGVYEQYV. V is TRBV27 and J is TRBJ2-7; 8 positions match TRBD2. This CDR3 comprises 14 residues. V lost 6 bases and J lost 3; bases outside the gene matches: 7. From germline, CDR1 is MNHEY and CDR2 SMNVEV (reference sequence).